What follows are 12 T cell receptor beta chains derived from one specimen sequenced in a study of blood T cell repertoires in COVID-19. Assay: immunoSEQ multiplex PCR; the TCRdb copy retains only in-frame clones and omits some. The sample shows approximately 400,000 clones, approximately 88% of them seen only once. The sample was peripheral blood. These receptors were obtained from a woman aged 45-60 years with COVID-19, enrolled during active disease.

This clone occurred once. The V gene is TRBV2, the J gene TRBJ2-7; 11 bases line up with TRBD1. The CDR3 loop spans 15 amino acids. Germline CDR1 reads SNHLY; CDR2 reads FYNNEI. The V segment lost 8 bases and the J segment 4 bases; nucleotides outside the gene matches: 10. CDR3 coding DNA: TGTGCCAGCCGATCCCCGGGACAGGGGGTTTACGAGCAGTACTTC. Translated: CASRSPGQGVYEQYF. Using reference TRBV2 and TRBJ2-7 for the parts outside the CDR3, the full variable domain is EPEVTQTPSHQVTQMGQEVILRCVPISNHLYFYWYRQILGQKVEFLVSFYNNEISEKSEIFDDQFSVERPDGSNFTLKIRSTKLEDSAMYFCASRSPGQGVYEQYFGPGTRLTVT.

This chain joins TRBV5-6 and TRBJ2-7; 9 nucleotides align to TRBD2. CDR3 size: 14 residues. Germline V lookup: CDR1 SGHDT, CDR2 YYEEEE. Germline trimming cut 0 bases from V and 5 bases from J; bases unmatched to any gene: 3. CDR3 sequence reads: CASSLGLAENEQYF. For the CDR3, the DNA is TGTGCCAGCAGCTTGGGACTAGCGGAGAACGAGCAGTACTTC.

The rearrangement links TRBV11-1 to TRBJ1-1, with 9 bases matching TRBD1. J lost 4 bases, V lost 5 bases, and 8 bases had no gene match. The CDR3 runs 15 residues. Germline V gene data show CDR1 as SGHAT and CDR2 as FQDESV (reference sequence). CDR3 nucleotides: TGTGCCAGCAGCCGGGACAGGGAAAGGGGCACTGAAGCTTTCTTT. Protein product: CASSRDRERGTEAFF.

This clone was detected once. This chain connects TRBV20-1 to TRBJ1-1; 9 bases agree with TRBD1. The CDR3 is made up of 14 amino acids. The trim removed 3 bases at V and 3 bases at J, leaving 5 bases unmatched. The germline CDR1 and CDR2 sequences are DFQATT and SNEGSKA (reference sequence). The CDR3 loop is CSASPGTGYTEAFF. Here the CDR3 DNA reads TGCAGTGCTAGTCCCGGGACAGGGTACACTGAAGCTTTCTTT.

This chain joins TRBV7-9 and TRBJ2-1; D remains unclear. This CDR3 spans 15 amino acids. V dropped 2 bases and J dropped 8 bases, with 16 bases sitting between them. In germline, CDR1 is SEHNR, CDR2 FQNEAQ (reference sequence). CDR3 sequence: CASSLLSVSLYEQFF. DNA for the CDR3: TGTGCCAGCAGCTTACTTAGTGTCTCGCTCTATGAGCAGTTCTTC.

CDR3 coding DNA: TGTGCCAGCAGTTTAGGGGGGGCAGGGTACACTGAAGCTTTCTTT. It is translated as CASSLGGAGYTEAFF. The chain combines TRBV27 with TRBJ1-1; D might be TRBD1 (6 bases). Germline V gene lookup returns CDR1 MNHEY and CDR2 SMNVEV (reference sequence). Trimming pared 2 bases from V and 3 bases from J, leaving 13 bases between. CDR3 size: 15 residues.

The chain links TRBV4-1 to TRBJ2-1, with D unresolved. V shed 4 bases and J shed 0 bases, with 16 bases lying between them. In germline, CDR1 is MGHRA, CDR2 YSYEKL. The CDR3 has 17 amino acids. The CDR3 coding sequence is TGCGCCAGCAGCCCCCCGGGTCTACTGAGCTCCTACAATGAGCAGTTCTTC. This gives the protein CASSPPGLLSSYNEQFF.

The chain couples TRBV11-3 to TRBJ2-1, with TRBD1 matching 7 bases. CDR3 size: 15 residues. CDR1 and CDR2 from the germline V gene are SGHNT and YENEEA. The ends lost 5 bases at V and 4 bases at J; junction bases unmatched: 8. DNA of the CDR3: TGTGCCAGCAGCGAGGCCGGGACAGCATACAATGAGCAGTTCTTC. It encodes CASSEAGTAYNEQFF.

The chain uses TRBV5-6 and TRBJ2-3; 12 nucleotides match TRBD2. V lost 4 bases to trimming and J lost 3 bases; unmatched junction nucleotides: 3. The CDR3 has 15 residues. Germline-derived CDR1 and CDR2 are SGHDT and YYEEEE. Here the CDR3 reads CASSLAGGPTDTQYF. The DNA for the CDR3 is TGTGCCAGCAGCCTAGCGGGGGGGCCTACAGATACGCAGTATTTT.

The chain employs TRBV2 and TRBJ1-1; a weak D match, TRBD1 (5 bases). V dropped 6 bases and J dropped 10 bases, with 12 bases sitting between them. The CDR3 sequence is 11 residues long. The germline V gene has CDR1 SNHLY and CDR2 FYNNEI. CDR3 loop: CASRQKRGAFF. As DNA, the CDR3 is TGTGCCAGCAGGCAGAAAAGGGGAGCTTTCTTT.

The rearrangement links TRBV2 to TRBJ2-3, with TRBD2 matching over 10 bases. Germline trimming cut 4 bases from V and 6 bases from J; bases unmatched to any gene: 7. This CDR3 is 15 amino acids long. CDR1 and CDR2 (germline): SNHLY, FYNNEI. The CDR3 sequence is CASSGPSGGKDTQYF. As DNA, the CDR3 is TGTGCCAGCAGTGGTCCTAGCGGGGGTAAGGATACGCAGTATTTT. Full variable domain (rest looked up from reference TRBV2 and TRBJ2-3): EPEVTQTPSHQVTQMGQEVILRCVPISNHLYFYWYRQILGQKVEFLVSFYNNEISEKSEIFDDQFSVERPDGSNFTLKIRSTKLEDSAMYFCASSGPSGGKDTQYFGPGTRLTVL.

The genes are TRBV30 and TRBJ1-2; no definite D call. In germline, CDR1 is GTSNPN, CDR2 SVGIG (reference sequence). The CDR3 runs 11 residues. The V gene lost 0 bases and the J gene lost 6 bases, with 5 bases spanning the gap. The DNA of the CDR3 is TGTGCCTGGAGTGTACTTCATGGCTACACCTTC. Amino acids: CAWSVLHGYTF.